This entry describes one T cell receptor beta chain. Clones were sequenced by immunoSEQ multiplex PCR, and TCRdb holds only the in-frame ones, with some missing. Found here are 160,000 or so clones, around 94% of them singletons; the top ten hold 14%. With 6 bases clipped from V and 2 bases from J, the junction kept 9 bases outside the gene matches. The CDR3 is made up of 15 amino acids. Germline V gene data show CDR1 as SNHLY and CDR2 as FYNNEI. The sample belongs to a study of control samples from healthy donors and cancer patients. This receptor was taken from a man in his 60s with colorectal cancer. Sequenced material: PBMCs. The chain carries TRBV2 and TRBJ1-2; the match to TRBD1 covers 7 bases. The CDR3 coding sequence is TGTGCCAGCAGGAGAAACACAGGGGCCAACTATGGCTACACCTTC. It yields the protein CASRRNTGANYGYTF. The whole variable domain, remainder taken from reference TRBV2 and TRBJ1-2, is EPEVTQTPSHQVTQMGQEVILRCVPISNHLYFYWYRQILGQKVEFLVSFYNNEISEKSEIFDDQFSVERPDGSNFTLKIRSTKLEDSAMYFCASRRNTGANYGYTFGSGTRLTVV.